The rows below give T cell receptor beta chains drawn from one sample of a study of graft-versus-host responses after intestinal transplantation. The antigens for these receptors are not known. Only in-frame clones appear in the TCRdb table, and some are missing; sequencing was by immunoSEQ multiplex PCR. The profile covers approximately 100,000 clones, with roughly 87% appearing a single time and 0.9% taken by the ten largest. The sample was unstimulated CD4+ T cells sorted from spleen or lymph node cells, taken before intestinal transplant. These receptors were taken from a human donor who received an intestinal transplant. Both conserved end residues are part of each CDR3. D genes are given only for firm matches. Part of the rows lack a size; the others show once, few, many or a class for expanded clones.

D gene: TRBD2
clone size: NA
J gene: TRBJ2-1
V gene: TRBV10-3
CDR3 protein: CAIRAGVWYEQFF
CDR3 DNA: TGTGCCATCAGGGCGGGAGTGTGGTATGAGCAGTTCTTC

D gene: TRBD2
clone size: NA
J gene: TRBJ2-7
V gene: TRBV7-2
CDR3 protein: CASSLRWASGSHEQYF
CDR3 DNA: TGTGCCAGCAGCTTACGTTGGGCTAGCGGGAGCCACGAGCAGTACTTC

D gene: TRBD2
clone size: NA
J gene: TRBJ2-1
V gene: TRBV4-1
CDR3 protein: CASSDRLAGYNEQFF
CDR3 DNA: TGCGCCAGCAGCGACCGACTAGCGGGATACAATGAGCAGTTCTTC

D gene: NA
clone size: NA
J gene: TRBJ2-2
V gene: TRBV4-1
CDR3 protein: CASSQKATLLGRSGELFF
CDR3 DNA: TGCGCCAGCAGCCAAAAAGCGACACTACTGGGTCGATCGGGGGAGCTGTTTTTT

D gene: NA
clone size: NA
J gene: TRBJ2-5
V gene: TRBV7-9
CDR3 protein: CASSFWGETQYF
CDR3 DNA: TGTGCCAGCAGCTTTTGGGGAGAGACCCAGTACTTC

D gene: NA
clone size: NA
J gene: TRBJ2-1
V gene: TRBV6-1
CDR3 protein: CATILGGGAHEQFF
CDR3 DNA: TGTGCCACCATCCTGGGGGGAGGCGCGCATGAGCAGTTCTTC

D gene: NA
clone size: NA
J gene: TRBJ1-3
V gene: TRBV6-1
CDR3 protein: CASSEVLGNTIYF
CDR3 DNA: TGTGCCAGCAGTGAAGTGCTTGGAAACACCATATATTTT

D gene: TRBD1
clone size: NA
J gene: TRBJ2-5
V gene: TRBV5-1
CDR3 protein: CASSLGDREAETQYF
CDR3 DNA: TGCGCCAGCAGCTTGGGGGACAGGGAAGCAGAGACCCAGTACTTC

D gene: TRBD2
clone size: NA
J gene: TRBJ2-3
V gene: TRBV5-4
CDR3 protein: CASSFGTNADTQYF
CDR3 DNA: TGTGCCAGCAGCTTCGGGACTAACGCAGATACGCAGTATTTT

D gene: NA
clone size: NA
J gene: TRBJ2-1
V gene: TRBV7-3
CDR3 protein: CASSQDSYNEQFF
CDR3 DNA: TGTGCCAGCAGCCAGGACAGCTACAATGAGCAGTTCTTC

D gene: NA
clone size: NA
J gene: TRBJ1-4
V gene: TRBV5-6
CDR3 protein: CASSLGHSNEKLFF
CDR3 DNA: TGTGCCAGCAGCTTAGGACATAGTAATGAAAAACTGTTTTTT

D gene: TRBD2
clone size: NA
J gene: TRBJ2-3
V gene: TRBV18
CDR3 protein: CASSTSGWGTDTQYF
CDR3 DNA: TGTGCCAGCTCAACTAGCGGATGGGGCACAGATACGCAGTATTTT

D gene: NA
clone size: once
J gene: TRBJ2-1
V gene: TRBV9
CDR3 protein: CASSLQGVAYNEQFF
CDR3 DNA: TGTGCCAGCAGTTTACAGGGAGTAGCCTACAATGAGCAGTTCTTC

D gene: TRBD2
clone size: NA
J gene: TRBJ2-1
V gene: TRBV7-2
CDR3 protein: CASSSWTSGGHNEQFF
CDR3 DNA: TGTGCCAGCAGCTCCTGGACTAGCGGGGGCCACAATGAGCAGTTCTTC

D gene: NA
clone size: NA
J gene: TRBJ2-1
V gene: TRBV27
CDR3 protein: CASSRTLPSSYNEQFF
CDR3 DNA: TGTGCCAGCAGTCGTACACTCCCCAGCTCCTACAATGAGCAGTTCTTC

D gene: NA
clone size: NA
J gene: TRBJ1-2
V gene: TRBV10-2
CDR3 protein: CASSVPAVGGVPRDYGYTF
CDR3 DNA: TGCGCCAGCAGTGTCCCGGCGGTTGGGGGAGTCCCGAGGGACTATGGCTACACCTTC

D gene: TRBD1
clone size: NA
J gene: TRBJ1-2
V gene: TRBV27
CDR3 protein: CASSFHRQGAVGYTF
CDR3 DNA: TGTGCCAGCAGTTTCCACCGACAGGGGGCGGTAGGCTACACCTTC